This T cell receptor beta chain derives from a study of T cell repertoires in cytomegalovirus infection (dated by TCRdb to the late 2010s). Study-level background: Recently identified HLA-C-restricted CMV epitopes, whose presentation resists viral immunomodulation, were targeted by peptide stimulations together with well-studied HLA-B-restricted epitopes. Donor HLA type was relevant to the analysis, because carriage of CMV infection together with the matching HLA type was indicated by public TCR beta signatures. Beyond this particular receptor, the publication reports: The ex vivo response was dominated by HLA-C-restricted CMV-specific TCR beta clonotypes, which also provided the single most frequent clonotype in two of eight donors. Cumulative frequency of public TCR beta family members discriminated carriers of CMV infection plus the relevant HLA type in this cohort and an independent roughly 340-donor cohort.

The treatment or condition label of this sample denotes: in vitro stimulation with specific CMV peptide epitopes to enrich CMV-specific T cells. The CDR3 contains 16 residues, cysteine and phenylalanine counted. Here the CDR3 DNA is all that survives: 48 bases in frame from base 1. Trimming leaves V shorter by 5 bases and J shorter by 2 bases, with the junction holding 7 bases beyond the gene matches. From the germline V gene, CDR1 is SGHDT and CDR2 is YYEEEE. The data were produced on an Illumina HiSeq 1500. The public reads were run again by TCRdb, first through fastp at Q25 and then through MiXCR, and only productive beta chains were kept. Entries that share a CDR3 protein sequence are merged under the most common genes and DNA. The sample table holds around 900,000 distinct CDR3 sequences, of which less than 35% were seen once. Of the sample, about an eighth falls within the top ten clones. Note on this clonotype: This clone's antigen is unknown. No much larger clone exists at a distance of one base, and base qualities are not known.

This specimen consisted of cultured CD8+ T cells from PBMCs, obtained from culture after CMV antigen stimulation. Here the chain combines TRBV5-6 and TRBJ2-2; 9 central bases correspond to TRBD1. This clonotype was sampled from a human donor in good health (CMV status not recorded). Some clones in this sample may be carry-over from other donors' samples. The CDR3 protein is CASSHTGGINTGELFF. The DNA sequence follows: TGTGCCAGCAGTCACACAGGGGGCATTAACACCGGGGAGCTGTTTTTT.